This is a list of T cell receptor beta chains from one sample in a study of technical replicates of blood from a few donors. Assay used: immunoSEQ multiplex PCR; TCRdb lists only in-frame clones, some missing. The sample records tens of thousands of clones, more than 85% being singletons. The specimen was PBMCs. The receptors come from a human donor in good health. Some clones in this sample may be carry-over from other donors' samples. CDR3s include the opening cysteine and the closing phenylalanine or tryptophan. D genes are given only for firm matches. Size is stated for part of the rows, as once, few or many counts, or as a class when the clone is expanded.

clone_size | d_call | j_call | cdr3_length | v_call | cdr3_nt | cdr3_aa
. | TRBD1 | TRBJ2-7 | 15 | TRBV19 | TGTGCCAGTAGTGGGGACAGGGAAGCCCCCTACGAGCAGTACTTC | CASSGDREAPYEQYF
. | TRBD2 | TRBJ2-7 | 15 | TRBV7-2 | TGTGCCAGCAGCTTAGACGGGGGGACTTTCTACGAGCAGTACTTC | CASSLDGGTFYEQYF
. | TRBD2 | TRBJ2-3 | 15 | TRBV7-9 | TGTGCCAGCAGCTGGGCACTAGCGGGCACAGATACGCAGTATTTT | CASSWALAGTDTQYF
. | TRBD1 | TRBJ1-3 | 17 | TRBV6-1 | TGTGCCAGCAGTGCCATGGGACAGAAGGAAGGTGGAAACACCATATATTTT | CASSAMGQKEGGNTIYF
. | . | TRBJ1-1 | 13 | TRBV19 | TGTGCCAGTAGTAGACCTGAGGGCACTGAAGCTTTCTTT | CASSRPEGTEAFF
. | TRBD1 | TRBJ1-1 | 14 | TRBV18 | TGTGCCAGCTCACGTTCAACAGGGGACACTGAAGCTTTCTTT | CASSRSTGDTEAFF
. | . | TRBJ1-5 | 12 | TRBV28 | TGTGCCAGCCGGGTCTCGGATCAGCCCCAGCATTTT | CASRVSDQPQHF
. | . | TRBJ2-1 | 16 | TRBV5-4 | TGTGCCAGCAGCTTAATACGACAGGGAGGACGTAATGAGCAGTTCTTC | CASSLIRQGGRNEQFF
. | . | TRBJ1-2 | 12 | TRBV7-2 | TGTGCCAGCAGCTTGAGAAACTATGGCTACACCTTC | CASSLRNYGYTF
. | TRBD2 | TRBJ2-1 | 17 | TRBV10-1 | TGCGCCAGCAGTGAATCGAGCGGGGGGGCCTGTTACAATGAGCAGTTCTTC | CASSESSGGACYNEQFF
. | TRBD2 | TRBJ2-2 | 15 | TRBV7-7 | TGTGCCAGCAGCCCCGGGAGCGGGGGGACCGGGGAGCTGTTTTTT | CASSPGSGGTGELFF
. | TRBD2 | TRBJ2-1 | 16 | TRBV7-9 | TGTGCCAGCAGCTTAGTCTCAGGCGGGAGGAACAATGAGCAGTTCTTC | CASSLVSGGRNNEQFF
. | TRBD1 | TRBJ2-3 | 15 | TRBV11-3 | TGTGCCAGCAGCCGCGGGACAGGGAGCACAGATACGCAGTATTTT | CASSRGTGSTDTQYF
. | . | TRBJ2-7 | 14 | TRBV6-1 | TGTGCCAGCCTCCCAAAGCCCGGGATCCACGAGCAGTACTTC | CASLPKPGIHEQYF
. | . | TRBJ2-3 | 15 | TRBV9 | TGTGCCAGCAGCGTAGACGAGAGGAGCACAGATACGCAGTATTTT | CASSVDERSTDTQYF
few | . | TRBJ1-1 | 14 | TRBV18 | TGTGCCAGCTCACCAATAGCTTTGAACACTGAAGCTTTCTTT | CASSPIALNTEAFF
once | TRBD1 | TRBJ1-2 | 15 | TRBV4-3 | TGCGCCAGCAGCCAAGATCAACAGGGGAACTATGGCTACACCTTC | CASSQDQQGNYGYTF
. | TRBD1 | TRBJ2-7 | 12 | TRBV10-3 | TGTGCCATCAGAAGGACAGGGCAAGAGCAGTACTTC | CAIRRTGQEQYF
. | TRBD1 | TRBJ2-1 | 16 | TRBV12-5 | TGTGCTAGTGGTTTGGGGCTGGGACAGTCCTACAATGAGCAGTTCTTC | CASGLGLGQSYNEQFF
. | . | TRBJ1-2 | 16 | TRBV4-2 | TGTGCCAGCAGCCAAGGGGGATTGGATGACGCGGGGGGCTACACCTTC | CASSQGGLDDAGGYTF